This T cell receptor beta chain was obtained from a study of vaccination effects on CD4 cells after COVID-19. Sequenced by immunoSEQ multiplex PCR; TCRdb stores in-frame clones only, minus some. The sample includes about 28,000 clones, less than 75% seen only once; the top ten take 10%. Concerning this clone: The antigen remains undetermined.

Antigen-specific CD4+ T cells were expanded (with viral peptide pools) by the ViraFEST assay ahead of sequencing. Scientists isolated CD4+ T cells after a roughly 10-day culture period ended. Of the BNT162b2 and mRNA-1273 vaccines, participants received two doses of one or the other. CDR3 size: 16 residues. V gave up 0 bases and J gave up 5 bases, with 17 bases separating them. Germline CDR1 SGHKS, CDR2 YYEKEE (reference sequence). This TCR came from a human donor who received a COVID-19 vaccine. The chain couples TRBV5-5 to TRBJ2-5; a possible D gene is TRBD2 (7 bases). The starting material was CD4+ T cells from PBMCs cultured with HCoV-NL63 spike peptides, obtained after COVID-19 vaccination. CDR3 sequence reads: CASSLAWGGNAETQYF. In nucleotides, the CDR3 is TGTGCCAGCAGCTTGGCATGGGGGGGCAACGCGGAGACCCAGTACTTC.